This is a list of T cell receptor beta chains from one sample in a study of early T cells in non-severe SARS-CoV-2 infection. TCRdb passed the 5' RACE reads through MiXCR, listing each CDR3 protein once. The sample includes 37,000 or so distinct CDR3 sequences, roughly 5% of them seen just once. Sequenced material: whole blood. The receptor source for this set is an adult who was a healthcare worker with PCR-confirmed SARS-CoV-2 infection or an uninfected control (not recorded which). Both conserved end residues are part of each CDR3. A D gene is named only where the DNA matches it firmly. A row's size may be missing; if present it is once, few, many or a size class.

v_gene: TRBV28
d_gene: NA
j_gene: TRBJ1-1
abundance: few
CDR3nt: TGTGCCAGCAGTTTATTGGGGGAGAACACTGAAGCTTTCTTT
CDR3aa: CASSLLGENTEAFF

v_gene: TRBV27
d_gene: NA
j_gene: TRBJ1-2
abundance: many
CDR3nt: TGTGCCAGCAGTTTTTCCGGGGGGCCGTATGGCTACACCTTC
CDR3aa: CASSFSGGPYGYTF

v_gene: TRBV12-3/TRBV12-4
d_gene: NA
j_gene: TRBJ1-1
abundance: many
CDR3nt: TGTGCCAGCAGTCCCCGAGGTAGGGCAGGGGTGAACACTGAAGCTTTCTTT
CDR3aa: CASSPRGRAGVNTEAFF

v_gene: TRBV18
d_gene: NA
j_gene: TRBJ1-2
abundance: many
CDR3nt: TGTGCCAGCTCACCGGTGTCCCTACAGCTTAACTATGGCTACACCTTC
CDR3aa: CASSPVSLQLNYGYTF

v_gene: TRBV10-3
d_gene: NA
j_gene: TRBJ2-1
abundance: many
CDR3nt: TGTGCCACCCGAATGGGACGGGAAGGAGGTGAGCAGTTCTTC
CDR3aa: CATRMGREGGEQFF

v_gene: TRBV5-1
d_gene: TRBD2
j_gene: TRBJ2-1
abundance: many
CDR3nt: TGCGCCAGCAGCCCTAGCGGGGGATACAATGAGCAGTTCTTC
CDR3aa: CASSPSGGYNEQFF

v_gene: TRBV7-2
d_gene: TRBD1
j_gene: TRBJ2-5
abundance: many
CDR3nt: TGTGCCAGCAGCTTAAAGGGGACAGGGGGCTGGGAGACCCAGTACTTC
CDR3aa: CASSLKGTGGWETQYF

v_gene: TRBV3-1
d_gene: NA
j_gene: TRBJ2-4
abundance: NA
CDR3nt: TGTGCCAGCAGCCAGGCGGGTCCTCTTCAGTACTTC
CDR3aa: CASSQAGPLQYF

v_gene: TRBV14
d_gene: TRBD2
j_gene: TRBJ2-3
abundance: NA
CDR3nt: TGTGCCAGCAGCCAGGGACTAGCAACAGATACGCAGTATTTT
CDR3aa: CASSQGLATDTQYF

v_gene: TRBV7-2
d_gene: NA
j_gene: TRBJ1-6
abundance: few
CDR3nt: TGTGCCAGCAGCTTAACGGCACAGGGTTTGGGCTCACCCCTCCACTTT
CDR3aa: CASSLTAQGLGSPLHF

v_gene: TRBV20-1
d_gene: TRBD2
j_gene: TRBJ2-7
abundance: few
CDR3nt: TGCAGTGCTAGACCGTCTAGCGGAAACTACGAGCAGTACTTC
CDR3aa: CSARPSSGNYEQYF

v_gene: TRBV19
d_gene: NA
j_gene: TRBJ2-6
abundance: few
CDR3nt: TGTGCCAGTAGACGGATGGCTGGGGTTGGGGCCAACGTCCTGACTTTC
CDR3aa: CASRRMAGVGANVLTF

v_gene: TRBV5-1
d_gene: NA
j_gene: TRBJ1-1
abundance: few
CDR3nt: TGCGCCAGCAGCCGTCAGACGGGGCAGATGAACACTGAAGCTTTCTTT
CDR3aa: CASSRQTGQMNTEAFF

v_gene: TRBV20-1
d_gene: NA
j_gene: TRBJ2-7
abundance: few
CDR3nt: TGCAGTGCAGATGAAGGGGGCTACGAGCAGTACTTC
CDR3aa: CSADEGGYEQYF

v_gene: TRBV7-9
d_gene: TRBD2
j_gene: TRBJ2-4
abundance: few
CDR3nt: TGTGCCAGCAGCTTAGTTAGCGGGGCGCTTCAGTACTTC
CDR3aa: CASSLVSGALQYF

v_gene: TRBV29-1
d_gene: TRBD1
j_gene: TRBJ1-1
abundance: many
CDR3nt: TGCAGCGCGAGCTTCGTGGAGGGGGCGTATGAAGCTTTCTTT
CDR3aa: CSASFVEGAYEAFF

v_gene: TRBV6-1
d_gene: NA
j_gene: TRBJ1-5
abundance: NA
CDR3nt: TGTGCCAGCAGTGGGACCTTCAATCAGCCCCAGCATTTT
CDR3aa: CASSGTFNQPQHF

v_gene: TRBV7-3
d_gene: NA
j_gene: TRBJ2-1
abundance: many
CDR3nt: TGTGCCAGCAGCCGAAGCCTGGAGGAGACCCAGTTCTTC
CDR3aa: CASSRSLEETQFF

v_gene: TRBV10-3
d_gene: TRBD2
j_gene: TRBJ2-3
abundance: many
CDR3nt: TGTGCCATCAGTGAGTCCCGCGGGGGGACAGATACGCAGTATTTT
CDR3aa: CAISESRGGTDTQYF

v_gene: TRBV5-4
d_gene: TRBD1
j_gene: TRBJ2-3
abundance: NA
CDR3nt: TGTGCCAGCAGCCGACAGGGATCTACTTTAGATACGCAGTATTTT
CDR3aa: CASSRQGSTLDTQYF

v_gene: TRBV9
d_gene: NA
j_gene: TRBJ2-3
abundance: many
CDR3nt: TGTGCCAGCAGCGTAGAAGGCAGGGCCTTGGATACGCAGTATTTT
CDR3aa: CASSVEGRALDTQYF

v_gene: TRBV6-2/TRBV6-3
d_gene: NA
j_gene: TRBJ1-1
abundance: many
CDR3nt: TGTGCCAGCAGTTCGGCGGACTTCACGGACCCCCCTGAAGCTTTCTTT
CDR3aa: CASSSADFTDPPEAFF

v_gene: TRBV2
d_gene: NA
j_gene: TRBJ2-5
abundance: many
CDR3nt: TGTGCCAGCAGTGAATCTCATATCCAAGAGACCCAGTACTTC
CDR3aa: CASSESHIQETQYF

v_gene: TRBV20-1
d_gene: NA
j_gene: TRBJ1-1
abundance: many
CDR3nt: TGCAGTGCCAGGGACTCCTCACTCATGAACACTGAAGCTTTCTTT
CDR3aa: CSARDSSLMNTEAFF

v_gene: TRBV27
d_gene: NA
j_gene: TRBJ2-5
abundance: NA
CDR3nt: TGTGCCAGCAGTCTAGCAAACCCCCTGATGGGGGAGACCCAGTACTTC
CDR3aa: CASSLANPLMGETQYF

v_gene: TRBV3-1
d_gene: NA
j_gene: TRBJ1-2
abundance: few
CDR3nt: TGTGCCAGCAGCCAAGTCGCTGGAAGGATTAACTATGGCTACACCTTC
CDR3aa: CASSQVAGRINYGYTF

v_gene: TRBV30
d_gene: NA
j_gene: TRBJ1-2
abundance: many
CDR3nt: TGTGCCTGGAGTGTAGCGCTGGGTACTTATGGCTACACCTTC
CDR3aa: CAWSVALGTYGYTF

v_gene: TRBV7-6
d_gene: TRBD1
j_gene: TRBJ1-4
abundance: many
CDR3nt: TGTGCCAGCAGCCGCGGGACAGGGCGTGAGGAAAAACTGTTTTTT
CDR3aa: CASSRGTGREEKLFF

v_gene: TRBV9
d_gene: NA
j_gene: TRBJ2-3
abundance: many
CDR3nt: TGTGCCAGCAGCGTAGCAGGAGGTTCCGATACGCAGTATTTT
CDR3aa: CASSVAGGSDTQYF

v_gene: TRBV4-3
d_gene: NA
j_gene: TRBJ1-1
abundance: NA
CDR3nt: TGCGCCAGCAGCCAAGATCTTAGGGGGGGAACTGAAGCTTTCTTT
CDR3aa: CASSQDLRGGTEAFF

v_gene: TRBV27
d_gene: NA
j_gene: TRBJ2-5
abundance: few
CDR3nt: TGTGCCAGCAGCCATTACCAAGAGACCCAGTACTTC
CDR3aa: CASSHYQETQYF